A selection of T cell receptor beta chains follows, all from one sample in a study of T cell responses to AZD1222 COVID-19 vaccine. The data were produced by immunoSEQ multiplex PCR, yet TCRdb's version contains in-frame clones alone and is incomplete. The table lists roughly 120,000 clones, about nine tenths of them singletons. The sample consisted of peripheral blood, taken on day 0 of AZD1222 vaccination. These receptors were taken from an adult in good health. Each CDR3 is given with its conserved first and last residue. D genes are given only for firm matches. Clone size is stated in some rows and not others, as once, few, many or a class when expanded.

TRBV7-9,TRBJ2-7,NA,once,CASSLEDWEQYF,TGTGCCAGCAGCTTAGAAGATTGGGAGCAGTACTTC
TRBV11-2,TRBJ1-3,NA,NA,CASSPWDIYSGNTIYF,TGTGCCAGCAGCCCCTGGGACATTTACTCTGGAAACACCATATATTTT
TRBV28,TRBJ1-4,NA,NA,CASSLFRAGKLFF,TGTGCCAGCAGTTTATTCCGGGCAGGGAAACTGTTTTTT
TRBV15,TRBJ1-1,NA,NA,CATSRDLGANTEAFF,TGTGCCACCAGCAGAGATCTGGGGGCGAACACTGAAGCTTTCTTT
TRBV9,TRBJ2-2,NA,NA,CASSRRERLEVTGELFF,TGTGCCAGCAGCCGACGAGAACGGCTAGAGGTCACTGGGGAGCTGTTTTTT
TRBV5-1,TRBJ1-4,NA,NA,CASSLEQLNEKLFF,TGCGCCAGCAGCTTGGAACAGTTAAATGAAAAACTGTTTTTT
TRBV5-1,TRBJ2-1,NA,NA,CASSSSVSSYNEQFF,TGCGCCAGCAGCTCTAGCGTAAGCTCCTACAATGAGCAGTTCTTC
TRBV3-1/TRBV3-2,TRBJ2-5,TRBD1,NA,CASREGATNQETQYF,TGTGCCAGCAGAGAGGGGGCTACCAACCAAGAGACCCAGTACTTC
TRBV7-2,TRBJ1-2,NA,once,CASRRQEDGYTF,TGTGCCAGCAGACGACAGGAGGATGGCTACACCTTC
TRBV27,TRBJ1-4,NA,once,CASSFLRAGGTNEKLFF,TGTGCCAGCAGTTTCCTCCGGGCGGGGGGAACTAATGAAAAACTGTTTTTT
TRBV5-4,TRBJ1-4,NA,NA,CASSLEPGAPNEKLFF,TGTGCCAGCAGCTTGGAGCCGGGGGCGCCTAATGAAAAACTGTTTTTT
TRBV5-6,TRBJ1-1,NA,NA,CASSLKPSNTEAFF,TGTGCCAGCAGCTTAAAACCATCAAACACTGAAGCTTTCTTT
TRBV6-1,TRBJ1-5,NA,NA,CASSELHQPQHF,TGTGCCAGCAGTGAACTCCATCAGCCCCAGCATTTT
TRBV6-5,TRBJ2-3,NA,NA,CASGTPSSTDTQYF,TGTGCCAGCGGGACACCGAGTAGCACAGATACGCAGTATTTT
TRBV6-2/TRBV6-3,TRBJ2-1,NA,NA,CASSWTIRGEQFF,TGTGCCAGCAGTTGGACGATCCGTGGCGAGCAGTTCTTC
TRBV7-8,TRBJ2-7,TRBD1,NA,CASSASGTGVYEQYF,TGTGCCAGCAGCGCATCCGGGACAGGGGTATACGAGCAGTACTTC
TRBV7-2,TRBJ1-5,NA,NA,CASSLNFYQAQHF,TGTGCCAGCAGCTTAAATTTTTATCAGGCCCAGCATTTT
TRBV24-1,TRBJ2-1,TRBD1,NA,CATSDRTGSSYNEQFF,TGTGCCACCAGTGATAGGACAGGGAGCTCCTACAATGAGCAGTTCTTC
TRBV19,TRBJ1-1,NA,NA,CASSIDRIGKAFF,TGTGCCAGTAGTATAGATAGGATCGGTAAAGCTTTCTTT
TRBV19,TRBJ1-4,NA,NA,CASTPVGGLANEKLFF,TGTGCCAGCACCCCCGTCGGGGGGCTGGCTAATGAAAAACTGTTTTTT